This TCR beta chain originates from a study of cytomegalovirus exposure and HLA in healthy donors. Overall study results and limits: Among TCR beta chains, those listed as cytomegalovirus-associated numbered around 180.

Libraries were prepared by immunoSEQ multiplex PCR; TCRdb keeps only in-frame clonotypes and omits some of them. Seen here are tens of thousands of clones, roughly 94% observed once, and the top ten hold 2.1%. The donors were members of the validation cohort comprising over a hundred subjects, separate from the approximately 670-subject first cohort. Regarding this clone: Its target is not known.

The TCR sequence derives from a woman aged 18-29 years in good health and CMV-seronegative. The sample taken for sequencing was PBMCs.

The CDR3 nucleotides are TGTGCCAAGAAATTAGGACTACCCAACTACAATGAGCAGTTCTTC. It specifies CAKKLGLPNYNEQFF. This rearrangement joins TRBV11-2 to TRBJ2-1; the D gene is possibly TRBD2 (6 bases). CDR3 length equals 15 residues. Germline-derived CDR1 and CDR2 are SGHAT and FQNNGV. V shed 10 bases and J shed 3 bases, with 19 bases lying between them.